The entry below describes one T cell receptor (beta chain). Its antigen is unidentified. Expressed TCRB transcripts were sequenced because the isolated RNA had all been reverse transcribed beforehand. Measured with immunoSEQ multiplex PCR; TCRdb has only the in-frame clones, and not every one. The repertoire has approximately 270,000 clones, approximately 15% of them found once; the top ten carry about 0.015%. Trimming pared 1 base from V and 8 bases from J, leaving 8 bases between. The CDR3 is made up of 12 amino acids. Germline values: CDR1 LGHNA, CDR2 YNFKEQ. This specimen comes from a study of beta chain features in type 1 diabetes. Broader study findings: Moderate but significant shortening of TCRB CDR3s was recorded in all four CD4+ subsets from Type 1 diabetes patients. HLA influence on TCRB rearrangement stayed unresolved here.

Cell sorting via CD45RO/CCR7/CD25/CD127/CD95/CD27 was performed to obtain CD4+ naive, central memory, regulatory and stem cell-like memory cells. Purity of each sorted population was above 95%. The sample consisted of naive CD4+ T cells from blood. This chain links TRBV4-2 with TRBJ1-2; a weak D match, TRBD1 (5 bases). The source is a man in his thirties or forties with type 1 diabetes. The CDR3 loop is CASSQGSGGYTF. The DNA for the CDR3 is TGTGCCAGCAGCCAAGGGTCAGGGGGCTACACCTTC.